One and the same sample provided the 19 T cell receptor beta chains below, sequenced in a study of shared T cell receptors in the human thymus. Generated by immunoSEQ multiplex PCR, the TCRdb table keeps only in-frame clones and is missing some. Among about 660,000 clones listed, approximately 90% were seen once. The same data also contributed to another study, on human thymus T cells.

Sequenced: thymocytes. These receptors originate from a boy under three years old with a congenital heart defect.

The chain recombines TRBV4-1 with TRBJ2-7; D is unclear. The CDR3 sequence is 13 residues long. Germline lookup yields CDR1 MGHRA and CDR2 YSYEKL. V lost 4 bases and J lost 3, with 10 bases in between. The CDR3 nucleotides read TGCGCCAGCAGCCGACCGGGTGACTACGAGCAGTACTTC. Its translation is CASSRPGDYEQYF.

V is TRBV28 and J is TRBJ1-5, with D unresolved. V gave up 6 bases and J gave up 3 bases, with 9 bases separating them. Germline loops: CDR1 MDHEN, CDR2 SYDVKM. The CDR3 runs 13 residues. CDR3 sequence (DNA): TGTGCCAGCAGGGCCCGACTCAATCAGCCCCAGCATTTT. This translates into CASRARLNQPQHF.

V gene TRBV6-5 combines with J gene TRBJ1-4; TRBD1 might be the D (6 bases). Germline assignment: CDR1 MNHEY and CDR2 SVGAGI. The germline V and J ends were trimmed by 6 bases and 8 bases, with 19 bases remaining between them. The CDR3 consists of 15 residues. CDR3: CASSHVAGAGEKLFF. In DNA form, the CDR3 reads TGTGCCAGCAGCCACGTCGCGGGGGCCGGGGAAAAACTGTTTTTT.

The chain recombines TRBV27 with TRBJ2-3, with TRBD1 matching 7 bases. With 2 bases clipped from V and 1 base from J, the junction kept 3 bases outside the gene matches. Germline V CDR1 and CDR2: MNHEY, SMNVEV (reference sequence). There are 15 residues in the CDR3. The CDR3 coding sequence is TGTGCCAGCAGTTTACTTGGGACAGGCACAGATACGCAGTATTTT. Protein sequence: CASSLLGTGTDTQYF.

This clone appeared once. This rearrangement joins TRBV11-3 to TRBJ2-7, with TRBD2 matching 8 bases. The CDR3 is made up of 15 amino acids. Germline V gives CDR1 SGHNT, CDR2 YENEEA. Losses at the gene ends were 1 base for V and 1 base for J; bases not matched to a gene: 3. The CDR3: CASSLGLARSYEQYF. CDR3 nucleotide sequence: TGTGCCAGCAGCTTAGGACTAGCGCGATCCTACGAGCAGTACTTC.

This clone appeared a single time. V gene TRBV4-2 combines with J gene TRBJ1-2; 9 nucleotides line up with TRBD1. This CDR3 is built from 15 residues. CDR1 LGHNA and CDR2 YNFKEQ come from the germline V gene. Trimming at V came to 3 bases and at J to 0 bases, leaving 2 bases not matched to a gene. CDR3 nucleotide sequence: TGTGCCAGCAGCCAGGGACAGGGAGCTAACTATGGCTACACCTTC. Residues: CASSQGQGANYGYTF.

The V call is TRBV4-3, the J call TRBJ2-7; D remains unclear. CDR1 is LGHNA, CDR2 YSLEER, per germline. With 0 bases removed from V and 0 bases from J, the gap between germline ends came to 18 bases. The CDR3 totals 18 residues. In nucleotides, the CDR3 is TGCGCCAGCAGCCAAGATGTATCATCGGGTAAGAGCTCCTACGAGCAGTACTTC. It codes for CASSQDVSSGKSSYEQYF.

CDR3 in amino acids: CASSSWQPSSYEQYF. The CDR3 bases are TGTGCCAGCAGTTCCTGGCAGCCTAGCTCCTACGAGCAGTACTTC. The chain uses TRBV6-9 and TRBJ2-7, with D unresolved. CDR1 and CDR2 from the germline V gene are MNHGY and SVAAGI. Trimming took off 4 bases at V and 0 bases at J, with 13 bases between the two ends. There are 15 residues in the CDR3.

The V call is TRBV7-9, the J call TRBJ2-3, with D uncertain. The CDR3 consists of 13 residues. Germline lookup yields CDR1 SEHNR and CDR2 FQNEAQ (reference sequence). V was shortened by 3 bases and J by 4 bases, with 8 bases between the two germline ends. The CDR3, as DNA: TGTGCCAGCAGCTTCGGAGTCGCAGATACGCAGTATTTT. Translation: CASSFGVADTQYF. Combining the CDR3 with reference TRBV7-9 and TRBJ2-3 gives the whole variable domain DTGVSQNPRHKITKRGQNVTFRCDPISEHNRLYWYRQTLGQGPEFLTYFQNEAQLEKSRLLSDRFSAERPKGSFSTLEIQRTEQGDSAMYLCASSFGVADTQYFGPGTRLTVL.

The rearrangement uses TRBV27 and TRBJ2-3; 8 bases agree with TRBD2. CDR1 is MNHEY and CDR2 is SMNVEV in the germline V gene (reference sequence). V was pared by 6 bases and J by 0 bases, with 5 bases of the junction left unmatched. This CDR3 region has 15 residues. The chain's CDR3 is CASRAGVTSTDTQYF. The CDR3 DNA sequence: TGTGCCAGCAGAGCGGGAGTGACTAGCACAGATACGCAGTATTTT.

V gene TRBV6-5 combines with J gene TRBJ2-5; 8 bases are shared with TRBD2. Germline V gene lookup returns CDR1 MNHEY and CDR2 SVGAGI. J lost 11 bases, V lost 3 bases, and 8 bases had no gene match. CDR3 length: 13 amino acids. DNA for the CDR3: TGTGCCAGCAGTTATAGCGGGGTGGGAGAGCAGTACTTC. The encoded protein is CASSYSGVGEQYF.

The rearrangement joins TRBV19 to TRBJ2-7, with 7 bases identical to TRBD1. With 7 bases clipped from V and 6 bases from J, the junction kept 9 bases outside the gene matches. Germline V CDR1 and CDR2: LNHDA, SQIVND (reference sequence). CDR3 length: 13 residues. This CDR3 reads CASTNRDSSEQYF. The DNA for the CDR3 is TGTGCCAGTACCAACCGGGACAGTTCCGAGCAGTACTTC.

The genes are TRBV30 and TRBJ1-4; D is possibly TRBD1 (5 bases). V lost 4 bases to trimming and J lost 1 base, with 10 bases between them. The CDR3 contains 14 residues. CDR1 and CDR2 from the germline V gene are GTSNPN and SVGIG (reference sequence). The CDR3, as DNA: TGTGCCTGGACCAGGAGGGGAACTAATGAAAAACTGTTTTTT. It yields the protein CAWTRRGTNEKLFF.

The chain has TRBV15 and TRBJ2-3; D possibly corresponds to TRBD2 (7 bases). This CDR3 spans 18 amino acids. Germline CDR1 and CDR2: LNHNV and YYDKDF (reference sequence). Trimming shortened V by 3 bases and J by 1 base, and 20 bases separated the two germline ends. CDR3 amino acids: CATSRSPGGFQGTDTQYF. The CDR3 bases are TGTGCCACCAGCAGGTCCCCGGGGGGCTTCCAGGGCACAGATACGCAGTATTTT.

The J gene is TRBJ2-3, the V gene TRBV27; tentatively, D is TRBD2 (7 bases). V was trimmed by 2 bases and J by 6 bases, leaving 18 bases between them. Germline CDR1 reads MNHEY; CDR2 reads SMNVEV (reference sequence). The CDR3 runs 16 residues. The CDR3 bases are TGTGCCAGCAGTTTAGGGGTTGGGGGGGCAGGGGATACGCAGTATTTT. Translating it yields CASSLGVGGAGDTQYF.

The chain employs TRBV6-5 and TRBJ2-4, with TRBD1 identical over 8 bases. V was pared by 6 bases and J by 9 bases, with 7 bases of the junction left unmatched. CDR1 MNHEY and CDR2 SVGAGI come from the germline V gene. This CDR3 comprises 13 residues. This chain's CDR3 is CASSTGQGRIQYF. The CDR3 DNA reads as TGTGCCAGCAGCACCGGACAGGGACGCATTCAGTACTTC.

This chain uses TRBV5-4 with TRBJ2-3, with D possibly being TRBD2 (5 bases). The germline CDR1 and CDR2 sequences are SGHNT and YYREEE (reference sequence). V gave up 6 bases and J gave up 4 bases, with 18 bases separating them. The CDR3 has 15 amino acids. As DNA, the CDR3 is TGTGCCAGCAAGGGCGGGCCTAGGGCGCCAGATACGCAGTATTTT. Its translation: CASKGGPRAPDTQYF.

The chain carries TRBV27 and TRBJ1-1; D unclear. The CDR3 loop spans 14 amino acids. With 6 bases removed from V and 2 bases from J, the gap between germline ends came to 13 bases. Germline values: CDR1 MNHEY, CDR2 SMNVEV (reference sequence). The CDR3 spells CASRPPRGNTEAFF. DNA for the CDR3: TGTGCCAGCAGACCGCCCCGGGGTAACACTGAAGCTTTCTTT.

Written as DNA, the CDR3 is TGTGCCAGCAGTCCATATAGCGGGCGCCACTCTGGGGCCAACGTCCTGACTTTC. Residues: CASSPYSGRHSGANVLTF. The chain uses TRBV25-1 and TRBJ2-6, with 7 nucleotides matching TRBD2. V was clipped by 5 bases and J by 0 bases; unmatched bases: 10. The CDR3 is 18 amino acids. Germline V gene lookup returns CDR1 MGHDK and CDR2 SYGVNS. Using reference TRBV25-1 and TRBJ2-6 for the parts outside the CDR3, the full variable domain is EADIYQTPRYLVIGTGKKITLECSQTMGHDKMYWYQQDPGMELHLIHYSYGVNSTEKGDLSSESTVSRIRTEHFPLTLESARPSHTSQYLCASSPYSGRHSGANVLTFGAGSRLTVL.